Given below is one TCR beta chain in context. Its target is not known. These data originate in a study of Ad26.COV2.S vaccination and SARS-CoV-2 variants. Turning to the study itself: The donor was enrolled in the Ad26.COV2.S arm of the COV1001 trial. Recipients of Ad26.COV2.S got it intramuscularly, once or twice 56 days apart. Study findings and constraints: Vaccine and placebo recipients had similar non-spike TCR breadth.

The treatment denotes: roughly 18 received Ad26.COV2.S at low or high dose, single or two shots; 5 received placebo; per-sample allocation not given. Repertoires come from day 63 after the first vaccine or placebo injection. This person who donated was an adult of 18-55 years in Boston. Sequenced by immunoSEQ multiplex PCR; TCRdb stores in-frame clones only, minus some. In the table there are about 350,000 clones, roughly nine tenths of which are singletons. This receptor was taken from a person between 18 and 60 years old who received the Ad26.COV2.S COVID-19 vaccine or a placebo. The sequenced sample was peripheral blood, obtained in a trial of Ad26.COV2.S vaccine versus placebo.

CDR3 nucleotides: TGTGCCAGCAGTATGGACGGAACGAACACCGGGGAGCTGTTTTTT. Protein: CASSMDGTNTGELFF. V usage is TRBV7-9 and J usage is TRBJ2-2; no clear D gene. V lost 6 bases, J lost 0 bases, and 11 bases lay in between. CDR3 length equals 15 residues. In germline, CDR1 is SEHNR, CDR2 FQNEAQ (reference sequence).